This TCR beta chain was sequenced during a study of control samples from healthy donors and cancer patients. The CDR3 is made up of 19 amino acids. V shed 1 base and J shed 9 bases, with 25 bases lying between them. Germline assignment: CDR1 MNHNS and CDR2 SASEGT. This clone was detected once. Assay used: immunoSEQ multiplex PCR; TCRdb lists only in-frame clones, some missing. The sample holds 51,000 or so clones, 80% seen once. The gene calls are TRBV6-1 and TRBJ1-6, with D possibly TRBD1 on 6 matching bases. Material: blood. This receptor was taken from a man aged 65-85 years in good health. In nucleotides, the CDR3 is TGTGCCAGCAGTGAAGTTTGGGGGGCTCTGGGTGACCTAGGTTCACCCCTCCACTTT. Amino acid sequence: CASSEVWGALGDLGSPLHF.